Following are 31 T cell receptor beta chains from one sample sequenced in a study of T cell responses to AZD1222 COVID-19 vaccine. Measured with immunoSEQ multiplex PCR; TCRdb has only the in-frame clones, and not every one. The repertoire has more than 150,000 clones, 80% to 90% of them found once; the top ten carry 0.49%. Sample: peripheral blood, taken on day 0 of AZD1222 vaccination. The origin of the receptors is an adult in good health.

The chain joins TRBV25-1 to TRBJ1-5; tentatively, D is TRBD1 (6 bases). The germline V gene has CDR1 MGHDK and CDR2 SYGVNS. The germline V and J ends were trimmed by 2 bases and 2 bases, with 16 bases remaining between them. This CDR3 is 17 amino acids long. The CDR3 spells CASSESGVGGGNQPQHF. The CDR3 nucleotides read TGTGCCAGCAGTGAAAGTGGCGTCGGGGGCGGCAATCAGCCCCAGCATTTT.

The chain is built from TRBV29-1 and TRBJ1-1, with TRBD1 matching over 7 bases. J was trimmed by 5 bases and V by 6 bases; bases with no gene match: 3. Germline V gene data show CDR1 as SQVTM and CDR2 as ANQGSEA. This CDR3 is 11 amino acids long. The DNA for the CDR3 is TGCAGCGTGACAGGGTGGACTGAAGCTTTCTTT. Translating gives CSVTGWTEAFF. Full variable domain (missing parts from reference TRBV29-1 and TRBJ1-1): SAVISQKPSRDICQRGTSLTIQCQVDSQVTMMFWYRQQPGQSLTLIATANQGSEATYESGFVIDKFPISRPNLTFSTLTVSNMSPEDSSIYLCSVTGWTEAFFGQGTRLTVV.

The rearrangement uses TRBV6-5 and TRBJ1-6; the D gene is possibly TRBD1 (6 bases). Per the germline V gene, CDR1 is MNHEY and CDR2 is SVGAGI. There are 15 residues in the CDR3. Trimming stripped 2 bases from V and 6 bases from J, with 11 bases between. This chain's CDR3 is CASSYGGASNSPLHF. CDR3 sequence (DNA): TGTGCCAGCAGTTACGGGGGCGCGAGTAATTCACCCCTCCACTTT.

J is TRBJ1-5 and V is TRBV5-1; no firm D call. The CDR3 runs to 14 residues. Germline V gene sequence: CDR1 SGHRS, CDR2 YFSETQ. V dropped 0 bases and J dropped 4 bases, with 8 bases sitting between them. This CDR3 is CASSLGAPNQPQHF. For the CDR3, the DNA is TGCGCCAGCAGCTTGGGGGCCCCGAATCAGCCCCAGCATTTT.

The gene calls are TRBV3-1 (or the pseudogene TRBV3-2) and TRBJ2-1; 11 bases are shared with TRBD2. Looked up from germline, CDR1 is LGHDT and CDR2 is YNNKEL (reference sequence). Germline trimming cut 3 bases from V and 6 bases from J; bases unmatched to any gene: 7. This CDR3 region has 16 residues. In nucleotides, the CDR3 is TGTGCCAGCAGCCACTTAGCGGGGGGGGCCCCCAATGAGCAGTTCTTC. Encoded protein: CASSHLAGGAPNEQFF.

The rearrangement links TRBV28 to TRBJ2-4; unclear D gene. The CDR3 runs 14 residues. Germline V gene data show CDR1 as MDHEN and CDR2 as SYDVKM. Trimming stripped 4 bases from V and 5 bases from J, with 12 bases between. In DNA, the CDR3 is TGTGCCAGCAGTTCCGGGCTGCGCCAAAACATTCAGTACTTC. Translating it yields CASSSGLRQNIQYF.

The chain joins TRBV6-1 to TRBJ1-2; perhaps TRBD1 as D (6 bases). The germline V gene encodes CDR1 MNHNS and CDR2 SASEGT. V was shortened by 2 bases and J by 0 bases, with 10 bases between the two germline ends. This CDR3 is built from 15 residues. This CDR3 is CASSEQTGTNYGYTF. CDR3 in DNA: TGTGCCAGCAGTGAACAAACAGGGACTAACTATGGCTACACCTTC.

The chain has TRBV9 and TRBJ2-3; 8 bases line up with TRBD1. CDR1 SGDLS and CDR2 YYNGEE come from the germline V gene. With V trimmed by 4 bases and J by 6 bases, 7 bases remained unmatched. The CDR3 loop spans 14 amino acids. CDR3 bases: TGTGCCAGCAGCCCCTGGACAGGGCTGGATACGCAGTATTTT. It yields the protein CASSPWTGLDTQYF.

The V call is TRBV9, the J call TRBJ1-2; D unclear. V shed 0 bases and J shed 6 bases, with 15 bases lying between them. Looked up from germline, CDR1 is SGDLS and CDR2 is YYNGEE. The CDR3 runs to 15 residues. CDR3 region: CASSVGIQRPDGYTF. The CDR3 nucleotides are TGTGCCAGCAGCGTAGGGATCCAACGGCCGGATGGCTACACCTTC.

The gene calls are TRBV29-1 and TRBJ2-3; D is unclear. The CDR3 consists of 12 residues. V lost 3 bases and J 2 bases, leaving 6 bases between the germline ends. The germline gives CDR1 SQVTM, CDR2 ANQGSEA. The CDR3 sequence: CSVDQTTDTQYF. The CDR3 coding sequence is TGCAGCGTTGATCAGACCACAGATACGCAGTATTTT.

The chain recombines TRBV6-5 with TRBJ1-1; the D gene is possibly TRBD1 (6 bases). The CDR3 is made up of 15 amino acids. V was pared by 8 bases and J by 0 bases, with 16 bases between. Germline lookup yields CDR1 MNHEY and CDR2 SVGAGI. CDR3 protein: CASERGFGLNTEAFF. The CDR3 nucleotides are TGTGCCAGCGAGAGGGGGTTCGGCCTGAACACTGAAGCTTTCTTT.

This clone came up a few times. The CDR3 sequence: CASRRDRGGNYGYTF. CDR3 in DNA: TGTGCCAGCAGACGTGACAGGGGGGGCAACTATGGCTACACCTTC. V usage is TRBV6-5 and J usage is TRBJ1-2, with 9 bases fitting TRBD1. The germline V gene has CDR1 MNHEY and CDR2 SVGAGI. This CDR3 region has 15 residues. The trim removed 6 bases at V and 2 bases at J, leaving 7 bases unmatched.

This rearrangement joins TRBV9 to TRBJ1-3; 10 nucleotides agree with TRBD1. CDR1 SGDLS and CDR2 YYNGEE come from the germline V gene. V gave up 0 bases and J gave up 7 bases; unmatched junction bases: 7. This CDR3 has 16 amino acids. CDR3 coding DNA: TGTGCCAGCAGCGTAGCTGGGACAGGGGTTGCGAACACCATATATTTT. Protein sequence: CASSVAGTGVANTIYF.

CDR3 in DNA: TGTGCCAGCAGAGGGGGCTCGGGAGCGAACACCGGGGAGCTGTTTTTT. It specifies CASRGGSGANTGELFF. The chain joins TRBV7-9 to TRBJ2-2; TRBD1 might be the D (7 bases). CDR1 and CDR2 from the germline V gene are SEHNR and FQNEAQ (reference sequence). Trimming shortened V by 6 bases and J by 0 bases, and 14 bases separated the two germline ends. The CDR3 extends over 16 amino acids.

V and J are TRBV7-2 and TRBJ2-7; D is possibly TRBD1 (5 bases). Trimming cost V 0 bases and J 3 bases, with 12 bases left between them. CDR1 and CDR2 (germline): SGHTA, FQGNSA. This CDR3 has 15 amino acids. In DNA form, the CDR3 reads TGTGCCAGCAGCTTAGCGAAGGGGCCCGGCTACGAGCAGTACTTC. As protein: CASSLAKGPGYEQYF.

This sequence joins TRBV6-2 or TRBV6-3 and TRBJ2-7, with D perhaps TRBD1 (5 bases). Germline-derived CDR1 and CDR2 are MNHEY and SVGEGT. This CDR3 comprises 13 residues. Trimming took off 5 bases at V and 2 bases at J, with 10 bases between the two ends. The chain's CDR3 is CASSRTITYEQYF. CDR3 nucleotides: TGTGCCAGCAGTCGGACAATTACCTACGAGCAGTACTTC.

V usage is TRBV6-5 and J usage is TRBJ1-1; D not certain. This CDR3 is built from 15 residues. Germline CDR1 MNHEY, CDR2 SVGAGI. V lost 8 bases to trimming and J lost 2 bases, with 18 bases between them. This chain's CDR3 is CASSGGGPVNTEAFF. In DNA, the CDR3 is TGTGCCAGCTCCGGCGGCGGCCCGGTTAACACTGAAGCTTTCTTT.

This chain links TRBV6-5 with TRBJ2-7, with D perhaps TRBD2 (5 bases). V gave up 8 bases and J gave up 0 bases, with 8 bases separating them. CDR3 length: 12 amino acids. The germline gives CDR1 MNHEY, CDR2 SVGAGI. CDR3 sequence (DNA): TGTGCCAGCTGGAGCGGCTCCTACGAGCAGTACTTC. Amino acids: CASWSGSYEQYF.

CDR3 in DNA: TGTGCCAGCAGTGAAGCGCTCGGGCAAACCTATCAGCCCCAGCATTTT. This encodes CASSEALGQTYQPQHF. V and J are TRBV6-1 and TRBJ1-5, with unresolved D. Germline V gene lookup returns CDR1 MNHNS and CDR2 SASEGT. The CDR3 covers 16 residues. The germline V and J ends were trimmed by 0 bases and 5 bases, with 14 bases remaining between them.

This clone was recorded a few times. This chain connects TRBV5-4 to TRBJ1-1; no reliable D call. V was pared by 0 bases and J by 0 bases, with 6 bases between. Germline CDR1 SGHNT, CDR2 YYREEE (reference sequence). This CDR3 spans 14 amino acids. The DNA for the CDR3 is TGTGCCAGCAGCTTGGGGGGAATGAACACTGAAGCTTTCTTT. Encoded protein: CASSLGGMNTEAFF.

The chain combines TRBV9 with TRBJ1-2, with 8 bases matching TRBD1. The CDR3 extends over 15 amino acids. After removal of 2 bases from V and 0 bases from J, the junction contained 3 bases not matched to a gene. CDR1 and CDR2 from the germline V gene are SGDLS and YYNGEE. The chain's CDR3 is CASSVGQGSNYGYTF. DNA of the CDR3: TGTGCCAGCAGCGTTGGACAGGGCTCTAACTATGGCTACACCTTC.

This clone occurred a few times. This chain uses TRBV19 with TRBJ2-1, with D perhaps TRBD1 or TRBD2 (5 bases each). Trimming removed 6 bases at V and 6 bases at J, with 24 bases between. Germline loops: CDR1 LNHDA, CDR2 SQIVND (reference sequence). The CDR3 loop spans 17 amino acids. The CDR3, as DNA: TGTGCCAGTAGCGCCAGGCTAGTAGGGGATGGAGGCAATGAGCAGTTCTTC. Its protein is CASSARLVGDGGNEQFF.

V usage is TRBV6-4 and J usage is TRBJ2-2, with a tentative D call TRBD1 (6 bases). This CDR3 comprises 15 residues. V was cut by 5 bases and J by 4 bases, with 14 bases left in between. Germline V gives CDR1 MRHNA, CDR2 SNTAGT. The CDR3 loop is CASSRDTLSTGELFF. In nucleotides, the CDR3 is TGTGCCAGCAGTAGGGACACTTTGAGCACCGGGGAGCTGTTTTTT.

The rearrangement links TRBV6-5 to TRBJ2-5; D gene ambiguous. The CDR3 length is 13 residues. Trimming shortened V by 7 bases and J by 9 bases, and 18 bases separated the two germline ends. CDR1 is MNHEY, CDR2 SVGAGI, per germline. CDR3 nucleotide sequence: TGTGCCAGCACCCGGGTACGCCCTGGGCCCCAGTACTTC. This translates into CASTRVRPGPQYF.

The genes are TRBV15 and TRBJ1-4; D is uncertain. The CDR3 extends over 15 amino acids. V gave up 3 bases and J gave up 4 bases, with 12 bases separating them. Germline V gene sequence: CDR1 LNHNV, CDR2 YYDKDF (reference sequence). CDR3 protein: CATSRDGRYNEKLFF. In nucleotides, the CDR3 is TGTGCCACCAGCAGGGACGGGAGATATAATGAAAAACTGTTTTTT.

V usage is TRBV3-1 (or the pseudogene TRBV3-2) and J usage is TRBJ1-3, with a possible D match to TRBD1 (6 bases). The germline CDR1 and CDR2 sequences are LGHDT and YNNKEL (reference sequence). V was clipped by 0 bases and J by 2 bases, with 23 bases between them. The CDR3 length is 20 residues. In DNA, the CDR3 is TGTGCCAGCAGCCAAGATCCAAGTCGGCAGGGGAGGTTCACTGGAAACACCATATATTTT. Protein: CASSQDPSRQGRFTGNTIYF.

V and J are TRBV6-5 and TRBJ1-2; D uncertain. Germline lookup yields CDR1 MNHEY and CDR2 SVGAGI. The length of the CDR3 is 16 residues. With 4 bases removed from V and 3 bases from J, the gap between germline ends came to 18 bases. The DNA of the CDR3 is TGTGCCAGCAGTTCTCTCATACGGACCGAGGACTATGGCTACACCTTC. Amino acids: CASSSLIRTEDYGYTF.

This clone was observed once. The chain carries TRBV25-1 and TRBJ2-5, with unresolved D. This CDR3 spans 13 amino acids. Trimming shortened V by 7 bases and J by 5 bases, and 14 bases separated the two germline ends. From germline, CDR1 is MGHDK and CDR2 SYGVNS. CDR3 in DNA: TGTGCCAGCATCTTGAAGGGTCAGGAGACCCAGTACTTC. It specifies CASILKGQETQYF.

V is TRBV30 and J is TRBJ1-5; 7 nucleotides match TRBD1. CDR1 and CDR2 (germline): GTSNPN, SVGIG (reference sequence). The CDR3 runs to 14 residues. The V segment lost 0 bases and the J segment 2 bases; nucleotides outside the gene matches: 1. CDR3 in amino acids: CAWSVGTGNQPQHF. The CDR3 region has the DNA TGTGCCTGGAGTGTCGGGACAGGCAATCAGCCCCAGCATTTT.

Only a few counts were recorded for this clone. The V call is TRBV19, the J call TRBJ1-2, with 7 bases lining up with TRBD1. This CDR3 contains 16 residues. Germline assignment: CDR1 LNHDA and CDR2 SQIVND (reference sequence). V lost 3 bases, J lost 2 bases, and 9 bases stayed unmatched. CDR3 in DNA: TGTGCCAGTAGTATGGGAAGGGGGCGCGGAAACTATGGCTACACCTTC. Its translation is CASSMGRGRGNYGYTF.

On this clone itself: The junction does not match germline at one end; this may be a read error. The V gene is TRBV6-5, the J gene TRBJ2-1; D is possibly TRBD1 or TRBD2 (5 bases each). The V gene's germline CDR1 is MNHEY and CDR2 SVGAGI. The CDR3 runs to 15 residues. The CDR3 region is CASSYSGTRDNEQFF. CDR3 sequence (DNA): TGTGCCAGCAGCTACTCCGGGACGCGCGACAATGAGCAGTTCTTC.